This TCR beta chain was sequenced during a study of CD8 T cells in Susac syndrome. Random hexamers served to reverse transcribe roughly 0.45 to 1 ug RNA. TCRdb fed the immunoSEQ multiplex PCR reads into MiXCR, producing one record per CDR3 protein. This sample carries about 60,000 distinct CDR3 sequences, more than 80% of them seen once, and the ten largest clones take approximately 0.18%. The CDR3 sequence is 17 residues long. J was trimmed by 4 bases and V by 3 bases; bases with no gene match: 12. The sequenced target, TCR beta, came from blood CD8+ and CD4+ T cells. The chain combines TRBV12-3 or TRBV12-4 with TRBJ2-5; 9 bases line up with TRBD2. This sequence was found in a human donor in good health. Sequencing was performed on CD8+ T cells from PBMCs. DNA for the CDR3: TGTGCCAGCAGTTTTTGGTCTAGCGGGGCCCAGGGAGAGACCCAGTACTTC. This encodes CASSFWSSGAQGETQYF.